This record covers a single T cell receptor (beta chain). Its antigen is currently unknown. The data stem from a study of CD8+CD57+ T cells in acquired aplastic anemia. Study as a whole: Sorted CD4+ and CD8+ cells gave a mean 3.2 ug DNA, range about 0.2 to 27.4 ug.

Researchers used genomic DNA as the template to profile TCR beta VDJ and CDR3. Each CDR3 protein is one row after TCRdb ran MiXCR on the reads. The sample has 450,000 to 550,000 distinct CDR3 sequences, over 25% seen once. The CDR3 is made up of 18 amino acids. Germline V gene lookup returns CDR1 SGHDT and CDR2 YYEEEE. V lost 6 bases to trimming and J lost 4 bases; unmatched junction nucleotides: 19. For sequencing, patients were chosen who had shown expansion of CD8+CD57+ cells by flow cytometry. The diagnosis in all patients was severe acquired aplastic anemia. Whole-study findings and limits: Patients and controls were found to share 25 to 35 CD8+ CDR3 sequences. In CD8+ cells, Simpson's diversity showed no significant difference between patients and controls.

The gene calls are TRBV5-6 and TRBJ2-3; TRBD2 matches at 8 bases. Material: sorted CD4+, CD8+, or CD8+CD57+ T cells (not recorded which) from PBMCs. The receptor was isolated from a human donor with aplastic anemia. DNA for the CDR3: TGTGCCAGCAAAGCTTGGGGCGGGAGGTTTTCAACCTCAGATACGCAGTATTTT. Amino acids: CASKAWGGRFSTSDTQYF.